This entry is about one TCR beta chain. Authors' processing steps: Reference gene primer amplification in the assay estimated nucleated cell counts. Only in-frame clones appear in the TCRdb table, and some are missing; sequencing was by immunoSEQ multiplex PCR. V and J calls and clone size come straight from that table; D and trimming were deduced from the DNA. Of over 100,000 clones listed, more than 85% are singletons. Germline values: CDR1 SNHLY, CDR2 FYNNEI. Trimming at V came to 11 bases and at J to 8 bases, leaving 10 bases not matched to a gene. This CDR3 has 14 amino acids. The sample originates from a study of blood T cell repertoires in COVID-19. Study background: Samples of COVID-19 (acute and convalescent) were obtained from the United States, Italy and Spain. PBMCs, B-cell-depleted T cells, or T cells were the source of the cDNA or gDNA that made up the material.

The sequence was obtained from a man between 18 and 29 years old with acute or convalescent COVID-19. Sequencing was carried out using peripheral blood. The chain combines TRBV2 with TRBJ2-1, with TRBD2 identical over 12 bases. In nucleotides, the CDR3 is TGTGCCGGGGGGACTAGCGGGTTCGGTGATGAGCAGTTCTTC. Translation gives CAGGTSGFGDEQFF.